The clone carrying this T cell receptor (beta chain) was observed a handful of times. The antigen is unknown. These data come from a study of blood T cells in healthy people across ages. Study-wide context: Researchers report that template switching captured about one barcoded beta molecule per two T cells.

Donors each provided about 9.5 milliliters of peripheral blood. V was cut by 4 bases and J by 4 bases, with 11 bases left in between. CDR3 length equals 14 residues. The germline V gene has CDR1 DFQATT and CDR2 SNEGSKA (reference sequence). Whole-study findings and limits: Naive and antigen-experienced cells could not be conclusively compared, given unsorted PBMCs.

Then a second PCR, running roughly 7 to 12 cycles, was carried out with a sample-barcoded 5' primer and a J-beta primer mix. TCRdb itself ran the 5' RACE reads through MiXCR, one entry per CDR3 protein. The repertoire has more than 1,400,000 distinct CDR3 sequences, 35% to 45% of them found once; the top ten carry roughly 7.7%. The chain couples TRBV20-1 to TRBJ2-6; D uncertain. The clonotype originates from a woman aged 18-35 years in good health. The sample taken for sequencing was blood. CDR3 in amino acids: CSATDPAGANVLTF. For the CDR3, the DNA is TGCAGTGCTACAGACCCGGCCGGGGCCAACGTCCTGACTTTC.